The 20 T cell receptor beta chains in this list originate from one sample, sequenced in a study of T-cell memory formation after mild COVID-19. TCRdb processed the 5' RACE reads anew with MiXCR; each CDR3 protein has one entry. The sample lists under 550,000 distinct CDR3 sequences; roughly 20% were seen once. Sequencing used PBMCs or a T cell subset sorted from them (not recorded which). The source is an adult woman who had mild COVID-19 (a few samples of this study predate the infection). Cell type and time point are not known.

This clonotype was seen repeatedly, ten times or more. The chain couples TRBV27 to TRBJ2-7; 7 bases agree with TRBD1. V lost 6 bases to trimming and J lost 0 bases; unmatched junction nucleotides: 5. Germline V gene lookup returns CDR1 MNHEY and CDR2 SMNVEV (reference sequence). The CDR3 totals 14 residues. CDR3 bases: TGTGCCAGCAGCCAGGACAGGAGCTCCTACGAGCAGTACTTC. This sequence encodes CASSQDRSSYEQYF.

This clonotype was picked up a small number of times. V is TRBV7-2 and J is TRBJ2-3; 8 nucleotides line up with TRBD2. Germline loops: CDR1 SGHTA, CDR2 FQGNSA. The CDR3 totals 15 residues. The V gene end was trimmed by 2 bases and the J gene end by 2 bases; junction bases not matched to a gene: 3. CDR3 sequence: CASSLQRGNTDTQYF. In DNA form, the CDR3 reads TGTGCCAGCAGCTTACAGCGGGGGAACACAGATACGCAGTATTTT.

This clonotype was picked up a small number of times. This sequence joins TRBV4-3 and TRBJ2-7, with 9 bases identical to TRBD2. Germline CDR1 and CDR2: LGHNA and YSLEER. V was pared by 0 bases and J by 4 bases, with 4 bases of the junction left unmatched. The CDR3 runs 15 residues. This CDR3 reads CASSQDLLAGYEQYF. The CDR3 nucleotides are TGCGCCAGCAGCCAAGATCTGCTAGCGGGATACGAGCAGTACTTC.

The genes are TRBV20-1 and TRBJ1-1; 7 nucleotides agree with TRBD1. The germline V gene encodes CDR1 DFQATT and CDR2 SNEGSKA (reference sequence). Unmatched junction bases numbered 5, after V lost 6 bases and J lost 1 base. The CDR3 runs to 13 residues. The CDR3 region is CSAPRQGNTEAFF. CDR3 bases: TGCAGTGCCCCCCGACAGGGGAACACTGAAGCTTTCTTT.

The V call is TRBV19, the J call TRBJ2-6, with D perhaps matching TRBD1 (5 bases). V lost 4 bases and J 0 bases, leaving 10 bases between the germline ends. The CDR3 length is 16 residues. CDR1 and CDR2 from the germline V gene are LNHDA and SQIVND (reference sequence). The CDR3 coding sequence is TGTGCCAGTAGTAGCCACAGGTACTCTGGGGCCAACGTCCTGACTTTC. As protein: CASSSHRYSGANVLTF.

This clonotype was seen more than once but under ten times. This rearrangement joins TRBV7-9 to TRBJ2-1; no reliable D call. Germline loops: CDR1 SEHNR, CDR2 FQNEAQ (reference sequence). The CDR3 runs 16 residues. V was shortened by 4 bases and J by 2 bases, with 15 bases between the two germline ends. The CDR3 here is CASSSTRHETYNEQFF. The CDR3 DNA is TGTGCCAGCAGCTCCACGCGCCATGAGACCTACAATGAGCAGTTCTTC.

The chain joins TRBV15 to TRBJ2-6; D is undetermined. Trimming pared 2 bases from V and 0 bases from J, leaving 8 bases between. Germline V lookup: CDR1 LNHNV, CDR2 YYDKDF (reference sequence). The CDR3 spans 16 residues. CDR3 DNA sequence: TGTGCCACCAGCAGACCACAGTACTCTGGGGCCAACGTCCTGACTTTC. Translated: CATSRPQYSGANVLTF.

This clonotype has ten or more counts. The J gene is TRBJ2-7, the V gene TRBV10-3; 9 positions agree with TRBD1. The trim removed 2 bases at V and 0 bases at J, leaving 5 bases unmatched. CDR1 and CDR2 from the germline V gene are ENHRY and SYGVKD. The CDR3 runs to 16 residues. The CDR3: CAISEPGQGNSYEQYF. The CDR3 bases are TGTGCCATCAGTGAGCCGGGACAGGGAAACTCCTACGAGCAGTACTTC.

A few counts support this clonotype. The J gene is TRBJ1-1, the V gene TRBV27, with D hard to call. The V end lost 5 bases, the J end lost 11 bases, and 15 bases lay between the germline ends. The CDR3 length is 12 residues. Germline V gene lookup returns CDR1 MNHEY and CDR2 SMNVEV (reference sequence). The chain's CDR3 is CASSNGGFGAFF. The CDR3, as DNA: TGTGCCAGCAGTAACGGAGGCTTTGGGGCTTTCTTT.

J is TRBJ1-5 and V is TRBV7-8; no clear D gene. The length of the CDR3 is 17 residues. Trimming cost V 1 base and J 0 bases, with 13 bases left between them. CDR1 is SGHVS, CDR2 FQNEAQ, per germline. Here the CDR3 reads CASSLVRLGISNQPQHF. The CDR3 bases are TGTGCCAGCAGCTTAGTACGTCTAGGGATTAGCAATCAGCCCCAGCATTTT.

This clonotype was seen a few times. V gene TRBV20-1 combines with J gene TRBJ1-5; D call uncertain. CDR1 DFQATT and CDR2 SNEGSKA come from the germline V gene (reference sequence). The CDR3 runs to 13 residues. The V gene lost 4 bases and the J gene lost 5 bases, with 12 bases spanning the gap. The CDR3 region is CSAKPDGDQPQHF. The CDR3 coding sequence is TGCAGTGCTAAACCGGACGGAGATCAGCCCCAGCATTTT.

The sample holds a few counts of this clonotype. The chain employs TRBV7-2 and TRBJ1-2; 11 bases map to TRBD1. This CDR3 is 16 amino acids long. V lost 5 bases, J lost 5 bases, and 10 bases stayed unmatched. Germline assignment: CDR1 SGHTA and CDR2 FQGNSA. The CDR3 bases are TGTGCCAGCAGCCTATCCAGGACAGGGGGCGCATATGGCTACACCTTC. It encodes CASSLSRTGGAYGYTF.

The gene calls are TRBV24-1 and TRBJ2-1; 8 nucleotides align to TRBD1. Germline V CDR1 and CDR2: KGHDR, SFDVKD. V shed 4 bases, J shed 0 bases, and the junction held 22 bases outside the gene matches. The CDR3 contains 22 residues. The CDR3 DNA sequence: TGTGCCACCAGTGACTCGACAGGGGTCAAACTGTCGGACTTGAGCTCCTACAATGAGCAGTTCTTC. Its protein is CATSDSTGVKLSDLSSYNEQFF.

This clonotype was seen a handful of times. The gene calls are TRBV25-1 and TRBJ2-5, with 7 bases aligning to TRBD1. CDR3 length: 14 residues. Germline values: CDR1 MGHDK, CDR2 SYGVNS. V lost 4 bases to trimming and J lost 4 bases; unmatched junction nucleotides: 6. The CDR3 loop reads CASSVTGVVETQYF. CDR3 nucleotides: TGTGCCAGCAGTGTAACAGGGGTGGTAGAGACCCAGTACTTC.

This clonotype was seen a single time. This chain joins TRBV5-1 and TRBJ2-7; 8 bases agree with TRBD1. After removal of 3 bases from V and 3 bases from J, the junction contained 8 bases not matched to a gene. CDR3 length: 15 residues. Germline assignment: CDR1 SGHRS and CDR2 YFSETQ. Here the CDR3 reads CASSYRTGPRYEQYF. The CDR3, as DNA: TGCGCCAGCAGCTACCGGACAGGGCCCCGCTACGAGCAGTACTTC.

This clonotype was detected only a few times. The chain joins TRBV29-1 to TRBJ1-1, with 7 positions matching TRBD1. The CDR3 contains 14 residues. The germline CDR1 and CDR2 sequences are SQVTM and ANQGSEA. V shed 6 bases and J 7 bases; nucleotides not matched to a gene: 14. CDR3 DNA: TGCAGCGTCCTCTTGCTTAGACAGGGCAGTGAAGCTTTCTTT. Its translation is CSVLLLRQGSEAFF.

This chain uses TRBV20-1 with TRBJ2-7, with D hard to call. The CDR3 loop spans 11 amino acids. V was shortened by 0 bases and J by 7 bases, with 7 bases between the two germline ends. Germline CDR1 and CDR2: DFQATT and SNEGSKA (reference sequence). CDR3 loop: CSARDWGEQYF. CDR3 bases: TGCAGTGCTAGAGATTGGGGTGAGCAGTACTTC.

This clonotype was detected a few times. The chain couples TRBV7-2 to TRBJ1-1; D ambiguous. Germline V gives CDR1 SGHTA, CDR2 FQGNSA. V was cut by 0 bases and J by 1 base, with 3 bases left in between. The CDR3 spans 13 residues. CDR3 sequence: CASSLAKNTEAFF. The CDR3 DNA sequence: TGTGCCAGCAGCTTAGCGAAGAACACTGAAGCTTTCTTT.

This clonotype appeared a few times. This chain connects TRBV3-1 to TRBJ2-7; possible D gene TRBD2, 11 bases. The germline CDR1 and CDR2 sequences are LGHDT and YNNKEL (reference sequence). This CDR3 is built from 20 residues. V lost 4 bases to trimming and J lost 6 bases, with 34 bases between them. CDR3 amino acids: CASSRGTGVLGLAGGVEQYF. CDR3 DNA sequence: TGTGCCAGCAGCCGAGGGACAGGGGTGTTGGGGCTAGCGGGGGGTGTCGAGCAGTACTTC.

The V gene is TRBV6-5, the J gene TRBJ1-1; D ambiguous. The CDR3 sequence is 13 residues long. CDR1 and CDR2 from the germline V gene are MNHEY and SVGAGI. V lost 1 base and J lost 6, with 9 bases in between. The CDR3 DNA reads TGTGCCAGCAGTTACTGGAATGGTTCTGAAGCTTTCTTT. Translation: CASSYWNGSEAFF.